Below are 21 T cell receptor beta chains sequenced from a single sample in a study of T-cell reconstitution after alpha-beta-depleted transplantation in children. Preparation of the TCRbeta library involved a method that used unique molecular identifiers. TCRdb itself ran the PCR reads through MiXCR, one entry per CDR3 protein. The sample holds over 45,000 distinct CDR3 sequences, 7.5% to 10% seen once. The sample in question was PBMCs, mostly from graft donor cells, obtained 60 days after TCRalphabeta/CD19-depleted stem cell transplant. These receptor sequences come from a male patient between 2 and 15 years old who had a stem cell transplant for chronic granulomatous disease, so the T cells may come from the graft donor.

This clonotype was detected many times. Written as DNA, the CDR3 is TGCAGTGCTAGAGACTCTAGTCCCCAAGAGACCCAGTACTTC. It specifies CSARDSSPQETQYF. The chain is built from TRBV20-1 and TRBJ2-5; D is ambiguous. Trimming left V 0 bases short and J 1 base short, with 9 bases between. Germline CDR1 is DFQATT and CDR2 is SNEGSKA (reference sequence). The CDR3 totals 14 residues.

This clonotype was counted ten times or more. The chain carries TRBV5-1 and TRBJ1-4; D is uncertain. Looked up from germline, CDR1 is SGHRS and CDR2 is YFSETQ. The CDR3 runs to 14 residues. Trimming took off 4 bases at V and 8 bases at J, with 15 bases between the two ends. The CDR3 sequence is CASSRRVIGEKLFF. The DNA of the CDR3 is TGCGCCAGCAGCCGGCGGGTCATCGGGGAAAAACTGTTTTTT.

The V gene is TRBV6-5, the J gene TRBJ2-5, with 10 bases matching TRBD1. The germline V gene has CDR1 MNHEY and CDR2 SVGAGI. The CDR3 runs to 15 residues. Trimming cost V 2 bases and J 2 bases; bases outside gene matches: 2. CDR3 sequence (DNA): TGTGCCAGCAGTTACGGGACAGGGGCTCAAGAGACCCAGTACTTC. This translates into CASSYGTGAQETQYF.

This clonotype was seen many times. The chain links TRBV20-1 to TRBJ1-1, with D tentatively TRBD1 (6 bases). Germline V gene sequence: CDR1 DFQATT, CDR2 SNEGSKA (reference sequence). Trimming removed 3 bases at V and 11 bases at J, with 16 bases between. This CDR3 has 12 amino acids. The CDR3 DNA reads as TGCAGTGCTAGTGAGGACAGAGTGAAGGCTTTCTTT. Protein sequence: CSASEDRVKAFF.

The V gene is TRBV20-1, the J gene TRBJ2-7; weak D call: TRBD2 (6 bases). Trimming cost V 0 bases and J 0 bases, with 9 bases left between them. Germline V gene lookup returns CDR1 DFQATT and CDR2 SNEGSKA (reference sequence). The CDR3 sequence is 14 residues long. CDR3 in amino acids: CSARDPGVSYEQYF. Written as DNA, the CDR3 is TGCAGTGCTAGAGATCCGGGGGTCTCCTACGAGCAGTACTTC.

The chain carries TRBV30 and TRBJ2-6; no firm D call. Germline V gives CDR1 GTSNPN, CDR2 SVGIG (reference sequence). V gave up 2 bases and J gave up 1 base, with 3 bases separating them. This CDR3 region has 13 residues. The CDR3 sequence: CAWSTSGANVLTF. CDR3 DNA: TGTGCCTGGAGTACTTCTGGGGCCAACGTCCTGACTTTC.

This clonotype was found many times. The chain joins TRBV27 to TRBJ1-4; D perhaps matches TRBD1 (6 bases). Germline loops: CDR1 MNHEY, CDR2 SMNVEV (reference sequence). The CDR3 has 13 residues. The V end lost 6 bases, the J end lost 7 bases, and 12 bases lay between the germline ends. The CDR3 DNA reads as TGTGCCAGCAGGCCACAGGGAGGTGAAAAACTGTTTTTT. The encoded protein is CASRPQGGEKLFF.

Ten or more counts support this clonotype. The V gene is TRBV6-5, the J gene TRBJ2-1; TRBD2 matches 10 bases. This CDR3 spans 17 amino acids. CDR1 is MNHEY and CDR2 is SVGAGI in the germline V gene. V was clipped by 2 bases and J by 6 bases; unmatched bases: 10. The CDR3 DNA reads as TGTGCCAGCAGTTACGGATGGGGACTAGCGAAGGGCAATGAGCAGTTCTTC. This sequence encodes CASSYGWGLAKGNEQFF.

This clonotype turned up a few times. In DNA, the CDR3 is TGTGCCATCAGTGGCGGCGGCCTAGCGGTTAGCACAGATACGCAGTATTTT. Its translation: CAISGGGLAVSTDTQYF. The rearrangement links TRBV10-3 to TRBJ2-3; 7 nucleotides align to TRBD2. CDR3 length: 17 amino acids. Germline trimming cut 4 bases from V and 0 bases from J; bases unmatched to any gene: 10. Germline V gene sequence: CDR1 ENHRY, CDR2 SYGVKD.

This clonotype occurred many times. The chain uses TRBV5-8 and TRBJ1-6; D is undetermined. The CDR3 is 11 amino acids. Germline CDR1 is SGHTS and CDR2 is YDEGEE. The V gene lost 4 bases and the J gene lost 13 bases, with 9 bases spanning the gap. For the CDR3, the DNA is TGTGCCAGCAGCCTCCTGGGGCCCCTCCACTTT. It is translated as CASSLLGPLHF.

There are many counts of this clonotype. This sequence joins TRBV6-5 and TRBJ1-6; 7 bases fit TRBD1. J gave up 3 bases and V 1 base, and 9 bases lay outside the gene matches. This CDR3 contains 18 residues. Germline lookup yields CDR1 MNHEY and CDR2 SVGAGI. CDR3 in amino acids: CASSYFYRGGGYNSPLHF. CDR3 bases: TGTGCCAGCAGTTACTTCTACAGGGGAGGTGGCTATAATTCACCCCTCCACTTT.

This clonotype appeared many times. The rearrangement joins TRBV14 to TRBJ2-1, with D unclear. The CDR3 is made up of 16 amino acids. V lost 1 base and J 0 bases, leaving 10 bases between the germline ends. Per the germline V gene, CDR1 is SGHDN and CDR2 is FVKESK. CDR3 residues: CASSQVHGSSYNEQFF. The CDR3 DNA sequence: TGTGCCAGCAGCCAAGTTCATGGAAGCTCCTACAATGAGCAGTTCTTC.

The sample holds many counts of this clonotype. The chain employs TRBV20-1 and TRBJ1-6; D may be TRBD1 (5 bases). The CDR3 has 15 residues. The V end was cut by 0 bases, the J end by 6 bases, with 12 bases between. Germline V gives CDR1 DFQATT, CDR2 SNEGSKA (reference sequence). The CDR3 bases are TGCAGTGCTAGAGACCTAAAGGGACGTAATTCACCCCTCCACTTT. This encodes CSARDLKGRNSPLHF.

This sequence joins TRBV6-1 and TRBJ2-3, with unresolved D. The CDR3 is 13 amino acids. Germline CDR1 and CDR2: MNHNS and SASEGT. CDR3 bases: TGTGCGTCTCGGGCACACGGCACAGATACGCAGTATTTT. Translating gives CASRAHGTDTQYF.

This clonotype was found a few times. The chain uses TRBV20-1 and TRBJ1-1; 9 bases fit TRBD1. V was pared by 5 bases and J by 4 bases, with 17 bases of the junction left unmatched. The CDR3 sequence is 17 residues long. The germline gives CDR1 DFQATT, CDR2 SNEGSKA (reference sequence). The CDR3 coding sequence is TGCAGTGCTCGAACGCCCGGGACAGGGAAGGGGAGCACTGAAGCTTTCTTT. It yields the protein CSARTPGTGKGSTEAFF.

This clonotype appeared many times. V gene TRBV12-5 combines with J gene TRBJ2-7; no clear D gene. V dropped 2 bases and J dropped 4 bases, with 3 bases sitting between them. This CDR3 is built from 11 residues. Germline V lookup: CDR1 LGHNT, CDR2 FRNRAP. CDR3: CASGLHYEQYF. CDR3 nucleotides: TGTGCTAGTGGTTTGCATTACGAGCAGTACTTC. The variable domain in full, completed from reference TRBV12-5 and TRBJ2-7, reads DARVTQTPRHKVTEMGQEVTMRCQPILGHNTVFWYRQTMMQGLELLAYFRNRAPLDDSGMPKDRFSAEMPDATLATLKIQPSEPRDSAVYFCASGLHYEQYFGPGTRLTVT.

This clonotype was counted ten times or more. The V and J genes are TRBV7-2 and TRBJ1-5, with 8 bases fitting TRBD1. The CDR3 contains 15 residues. CDR1 is SGHTA and CDR2 is FQGNSA in the germline V gene. V shed 2 bases and J 7 bases; nucleotides not matched to a gene: 7. The CDR3 spells CASSLQGAGGQPQHF. Here the CDR3 DNA reads TGTGCCAGCAGCTTACAGGGGGCGGGGGGGCAGCCCCAGCATTTT. Full variable domain (missing parts from reference TRBV7-2 and TRBJ1-5): GAGVSQSPSNKVTEKGKDVELRCDPISGHTALYWYRQSLGQGLEFLIYFQGNSAPDKSGLPSDRFSAERTGGSVSTLTIQRTQQEDSAVYLCASSLQGAGGQPQHFGDGTRLSIL.

This clonotype occurred many times. This sequence joins TRBV11-2 and TRBJ1-5; TRBD1 is a possible D gene (5 bases). Trimming cost V 1 base and J 2 bases, with 12 bases left between them. CDR1 is SGHAT, CDR2 FQNNGV, per germline. This CDR3 has 16 amino acids. The CDR3 loop is CASSLGTFTGNQPQHF. CDR3 coding DNA: TGTGCCAGCAGCTTAGGGACATTCACAGGCAATCAGCCCCAGCATTTT.

The sample holds many counts of this clonotype. The chain combines TRBV20-1 with TRBJ2-7; D perhaps matches TRBD2 (5 bases). The CDR3 runs to 15 residues. With 0 bases removed from V and 1 base from J, the gap between germline ends came to 13 bases. Per the germline V gene, CDR1 is DFQATT and CDR2 is SNEGSKA (reference sequence). The CDR3 loop reads CSARESSGPSYEQYF. CDR3 DNA sequence: TGCAGTGCTAGAGAGTCCAGCGGCCCATCCTACGAGCAGTACTTC.

There are many counts of this clonotype. The chain has TRBV21-1 and TRBJ1-1; the D call TRBD1 from the table was never checked on the DNA. TRBV21-1 is a known pseudogene. The CDR3 runs to 15 residues. The CDR3 spells CASITSGGWDTEAFF. The CDR3 DNA reads TGTGCCAGCATTACTTCAGGGGGCTGGGACACTGAAGCTTTCTTT.

This clonotype has ten or more counts. The CDR3 bases are TGCGCCAGCAGCCAAGATACGAGCTCTAATGAAAAACTGTTTTTT. Translating it yields CASSQDTSSNEKLFF. The V and J genes are TRBV4-3 and TRBJ1-4; D unresolved. Germline V gene data show CDR1 as LGHNA and CDR2 as YSLEER. The V end was cut by 0 bases, the J end by 3 bases, with 8 bases between. This CDR3 is built from 15 residues.